These 27 T cell receptor beta chains were sequenced from one sample in a study of blood T cells in healthy people across ages (dated by TCRdb to between 2014 and 2017). Library method: 5' RACE. The instrument given in TCRdb is Illumina HiSeq 2500. A second PCR of 7 to 11 cycles was run with a J-beta primer mix and a sample-barcoded 5' primer. Starting from the raw public reads, TCRdb applied fastp trimming at Q25, assembled clones with MiXCR and retained in-frame beta chains. Rows are combined by CDR3 protein, so each entry shows the most common genes and DNA. The sample yields 720,000 or so distinct CDR3 sequences; over 40% were counted once. The top ten clonotypes cover around 30% of the sample. Sequenced: blood. These receptors were collected from an older man in good health.

This chain connects TRBV6-2 or TRBV6-3 to TRBJ1-2; D not resolved. The CDR3 totals 12 residues. Between the trimmed V and J ends, which lost 6 bases and 13 bases, there was a span of 18 bases. CDR1 is MNHEY and CDR2 is SVGEGT in the germline V gene. The CDR3 reads CASSQPPGVCTF. The CDR3 DNA is TGTGCCAGCAGCCAACCCCCCGGAGTTTGCACCTTC.

This clonotype was counted many times. The genes are TRBV14 and TRBJ2-1; no firm D call. With 1 base removed from V and 7 bases from J, the gap between germline ends came to 5 bases. The CDR3 runs 12 residues. Germline assignment: CDR1 SGHDN and CDR2 FVKESK. The CDR3 loop is CASSQGRNEQFF. CDR3 DNA: TGTGCCAGCAGCCAAGGGAGAAATGAGCAGTTCTTC.

A remark on this clonotype: A read error may produce the germline difference seen at one junction end. CDR3 sequence: CATSDRATEAFF. The CDR3 nucleotides read TGTGCCACCAGTGACAGGGCGACTGAAGCTTTCTTT. The genes are TRBV25-1 and TRBJ1-1, with 7 bases that match TRBD1. Germline lookup yields CDR1 MGHDK and CDR2 SYGVNS. The CDR3 has 12 amino acids. Full variable domain (rest looked up from reference TRBV25-1 and TRBJ1-1): EADIYQTPRYLVIGTGKKITLECSQTMGHDKMYWYQQDPGMELHLIHYSYGVNSTEKGDLSSESTVSRIRTEHFPLTLESARPSHTSQYLCATSDRATEAFFGQGTRLTVV.

This clonotype was counted a single time. This chain connects TRBV7-9 to TRBJ2-5, with 9 bases matching TRBD1. The J call may be wrong; the DNA end is better matched by TRBJ2-7. This CDR3 comprises 15 residues. Germline V gives CDR1 SEHNR, CDR2 FQNEAQ (reference sequence). CDR3 sequence (DNA): TGTGCCAGCAGCGCCACAGGGGGCGCCATCAACGAGCAGTACTTC. Encoded protein: CASSATGGAINEQYF.

The table lists this clonotype with a count of one. One base away lies a much larger clone, so this may be a sequencing read error. This rearrangement joins TRBV5-1 to TRBJ2-1, with 8 nucleotides matching TRBD2. There are 14 residues in the CDR3. With 5 bases clipped from V and 9 bases from J, the junction kept 10 bases outside the gene matches. Germline CDR1 SGHRS, CDR2 YFSETQ. The DNA of the CDR3 is TGCGCCAGCAGGGCGACTAGCGTCGCGGGTGAGCAGTTCTTC. Amino acids: CASRATSVAGEQFF.

The chain couples TRBV6-2 or TRBV6-3 to TRBJ2-1; D is unresolved. This CDR3 has 15 residues. With 2 bases removed from V and 12 bases from J, the gap between germline ends came to 20 bases. CDR1 is MNHEY, CDR2 SVGEGT, per germline. The CDR3 coding sequence is TGTGCCAGCAGTTACGCCCGAATAGCCAACTCAGGGCAGTTCTTC. It is translated as CASSYARIANSGQFF.

The rearrangement uses TRBV20-1 and TRBJ2-2; 11 nucleotides align to TRBD2. Germline V gene sequence: CDR1 DFQATT, CDR2 SNEGSKA (reference sequence). This CDR3 has 15 amino acids. The V gene end was trimmed by 5 bases and the J gene end by 5 bases; junction bases not matched to a gene: 7. The CDR3 DNA reads TGCAGTGCTCCTCTAGCGGGGGGTGAAACCGGGGAGCTGTTTTTT. This codes for CSAPLAGGETGELFF.

This sequence joins TRBV20-1 and TRBJ2-7, with 10 bases matching TRBD2. CDR1 is DFQATT, CDR2 SNEGSKA, per germline (reference sequence). Germline trimming cut 5 bases from V and 7 bases from J; bases unmatched to any gene: 14. This CDR3 is 15 amino acids long. The DNA of the CDR3 is TGCAGTGCTTCACCTAGCGGGGGAAGCAACATTGAGCAGTACTTC. Encoded protein: CSASPSGGSNIEQYF.

The chain employs TRBV7-9 and TRBJ2-3; maybe TRBD2 (6 bases). This CDR3 is 14 amino acids long. V gave up 5 bases and J gave up 1 base, with 10 bases separating them. The V gene's germline CDR1 is SEHNR and CDR2 FQNEAQ (reference sequence). The CDR3 here is CASSNPSGTDTQYF. CDR3 nucleotides: TGTGCCAGCAGCAACCCTAGCGGCACAGATACGCAGTATTTT.

This chain's CDR3 is CASSEGPSGGWYEQYF. The CDR3 DNA is TGCGCCAGCAGTGAGGGCCCTAGCGGGGGGTGGTACGAGCAGTACTTC. The rearrangement uses TRBV10-2 and TRBJ2-1, with 11 bases fitting TRBD2. TRBJ2-7 matches the DNA end more closely, so the J call is doubtful. CDR1 is WSHSY and CDR2 is SAAADI in the germline V gene. This CDR3 comprises 16 residues.

A remark on this clonotype: A read error may produce the germline difference seen at one junction end. The chain joins TRBV7-7 to TRBJ2-1, with unresolved D. The end of the DNA is better explained by TRBJ2-7, so the J call may be wrong. The CDR3 length is 15 residues. Germline V gene data show CDR1 as SSHAT and CDR2 as FNYEAQ (reference sequence). The CDR3 DNA sequence: TGTGCTAGCAGCATCTACCCACTTCCCTACAATGAGCAGTACTTC. This gives the protein CASSIYPLPYNEQYF.

This clonotype was recorded a few times. This chain joins TRBV25-1 and TRBJ2-6; D call uncertain. V was cut by 5 bases and J by 0 bases, with 17 bases left in between. Germline V gene sequence: CDR1 MGHDK, CDR2 SYGVNS. The CDR3 is 18 residues long. The CDR3: CASSRSGQTISGANVLTF. CDR3 coding DNA: TGTGCCAGCAGTCGGTCCGGGCAAACAATCTCTGGGGCCAACGTCCTGACTTTC.

This clonotype was seen only a few times. The chain joins TRBV20-1 to TRBJ2-1; D is possibly TRBD1 or TRBD2 (5 bases each). Trimming removed 5 bases from V and 3 bases from J, with 14 bases in between. The CDR3 extends over 14 amino acids. The germline gives CDR1 DFQATT, CDR2 SNEGSKA (reference sequence). CDR3 coding DNA: TGCAGTGCTCCGGGGCCAGGGAACTACAATGAGCAGTTCTTC. Its translation is CSAPGPGNYNEQFF.

The chain joins TRBV4-3 to TRBJ2-4; weak D call: TRBD1 (5 bases). Matching the DNA end better, TRBJ2-7 makes the J call doubtful. Germline CDR1 LGHNA, CDR2 YSLEER. This CDR3 comprises 13 residues. The CDR3 coding sequence is TGCGCCAGCAGCCAAACGACAGCCTACGAGCAGTACTTC. Its protein is CASSQTTAYEQYF.

The chain recombines TRBV11-2 with TRBJ2-1; D unresolved. There are 11 residues in the CDR3. Trimming stripped 4 bases from V and 10 bases from J, with 8 bases between. Germline CDR1 SGHAT, CDR2 FQNNGV. Written as DNA, the CDR3 is TGTGCCAGCAGCTCCACCTGGGAGCAGTTCTTC. Translated: CASSSTWEQFF. The full variable domain, with the rest looked up from reference TRBV11-2 and TRBJ2-1, is EAGVAQSPRYKIIEKRQSVAFWCNPISGHATLYWYQQILGQGPKLLIQFQNNGVVDDSQLPKDRFSAERLKGVDSTLKIQPAKLEDSAVYLCASSSTWEQFFGPGTRLTVL.

The table lists this clonotype with a few counts. V is TRBV20-1 and J is TRBJ2-3; 10 positions match TRBD2. Germline-derived CDR1 and CDR2 are DFQATT and SNEGSKA (reference sequence). This CDR3 region has 13 residues. The J segment lost 2 bases and the V segment lost 6 bases, leaving 2 bases of the junction unmatched. The CDR3 nucleotides are TGCAGTGCAGGACTAGCGGCCACAGATACGCAGTATTTT. Translated, it gives CSAGLAATDTQYF.

This rearrangement joins TRBV4-3 to TRBJ1-1; D is perhaps TRBD1 (5 bases). V was pared by 3 bases and J by 4 bases, with 12 bases between. CDR3 size: 14 residues. Germline CDR1 is LGHNA and CDR2 is YSLEER. The CDR3 loop reads CASSHRDRSTEAFF. For the CDR3, the DNA is TGCGCCAGCAGCCACCGGGACCGGTCCACTGAAGCTTTCTTT.

A few counts support this clonotype. This chain joins TRBV7-2 and TRBJ2-1; TRBD2 aligns across 7 bases. V dropped 2 bases and J dropped 7; count of bases not matched to a gene: 5. The V gene's germline CDR1 is SGHTA and CDR2 FQGNSA. CDR3 length equals 14 residues. CDR3 coding DNA: TGTGCCAGCAGCTTAACAAATAGCGGGAATGAGCAGTTCTTC. It specifies CASSLTNSGNEQFF.

V usage is TRBV28 and J usage is TRBJ2-3; 7 nucleotides match TRBD2. The V gene end was trimmed by 5 bases and the J gene end by 4 bases; junction bases not matched to a gene: 15. The length of the CDR3 is 17 residues. CDR1 is MDHEN, CDR2 SYDVKM, per germline. The CDR3 region has the DNA TGTGCCAGCAGTGCCAAGTCGGCGGGAGTAGGTCCAGATACGCAGTATTTT. This translates into CASSAKSAGVGPDTQYF.

A word on this clonotype: Being one base from a much bigger clone, this may be a read error. The gene calls are TRBV7-2 and TRBJ2-5; D may be TRBD2 (5 bases). CDR1 and CDR2 (germline): SGHTA, FQGNSA. The V end lost 5 bases, the J end lost 11 bases, and 24 bases lay between the germline ends. The CDR3 has 15 amino acids. In DNA form, the CDR3 reads TGTGCCAGCAGCCAGGCGGATCCTTCCTCTTGGGAGCAGTACTTC. Residues: CASSQADPSSWEQYF.

To note about this clonotype: This sequence may be a read error, since a much larger clone differs from it by one base. The rearrangement links TRBV4-2 to TRBJ2-1, with 11 nucleotides matching TRBD1. The tail of the sequence fits TRBJ2-7 better, so the J call may be wrong. The CDR3 length is 15 residues. Germline CDR1 reads LGHNA; CDR2 reads YNFKEQ. The CDR3 DNA sequence: TGTGCCAGCAGCCGAGGGACAGGGGGACCCGGGGAGCAGTACTTC. Translating gives CASSRGTGGPGEQYF.

This clonotype appeared many times. The chain combines TRBV11-2 with TRBJ1-2; D remains unclear. Trimming left V 1 base short and J 7 bases short, with 13 bases between. CDR1 is SGHAT, CDR2 FQNNGV, per germline. This CDR3 comprises 14 residues. For the CDR3, the DNA is TGTGCCAGCAGCTTAGCTTCCGGACTGGGTGGCTACACCTTC. Translating it yields CASSLASGLGGYTF.

Points on this clonotype: The junction shows a germline mismatch at one end, possibly a read error. The chain combines TRBV7-8 with TRBJ2-7; D uncertain. The CDR3 contains 15 residues. Germline CDR1 and CDR2: SGHVS and FQNEAQ. In nucleotides, the CDR3 is TGTGCCAGCAGCGTAGCTTCTTCTATCGCCTACGAGCAGTACTTC. Amino acids: CASSVASSIAYEQYF.

Only a few counts were recorded for this clonotype. The chain links TRBV7-2 to TRBJ2-2, with TRBD2 matching over 12 bases. V lost 7 bases and J lost 5; bases outside the gene matches: 11. From germline, CDR1 is SGHTA and CDR2 FQGNSA. The CDR3 is made up of 17 amino acids. This CDR3 is CASKGTSGFTVTGELFF. CDR3 in DNA: TGTGCCAGCAAAGGGACTAGCGGGTTCACGGTTACCGGGGAGCTGTTTTTT.

The V call is TRBV6-5, the J call TRBJ1-2; the D gene is possibly TRBD1 (6 bases). Germline V lookup: CDR1 MNHEY, CDR2 SVGAGI. The CDR3 covers 14 residues. V was pared by 2 bases and J by 6 bases, with 13 bases between. This CDR3 is CASSYGGRGDGYTF. CDR3 DNA sequence: TGTGCCAGCAGTTACGGAGGCAGGGGCGATGGCTACACCTTC.

The gene calls are TRBV6-5 and TRBJ2-1, with D maybe TRBD1 (6 bases). Germline V gene lookup returns CDR1 MNHEY and CDR2 SVGAGI. The CDR3 contains 12 residues. Trimming cost V 6 bases and J 5 bases, with 8 bases left between them. DNA for the CDR3: TGTGCCAGCAGGGACAGTCACAATGAGCAGTTCTTC. This gives the protein CASRDSHNEQFF.

The gene calls are TRBV14 and TRBJ2-7; 7 nucleotides align to TRBD2. The ends lost 4 bases at V and 6 bases at J; junction bases unmatched: 6. The CDR3 is 13 residues long. The germline V gene has CDR1 SGHDN and CDR2 FVKESK. The DNA for the CDR3 is TGTGCCAGCAGCCGGGACTATAGAAGCGAGCAGTACTTC. It encodes CASSRDYRSEQYF.